This T cell receptor beta chain was sequenced during a study of human T cells and chemical hapten exposure. About the study: Enrolled patients were predominantly female and had alopecia areata, totalis or universalis. How much TCR each sample yielded varied, mostly because pooled library volumes differed slightly.

Time point noted: patch test 1, 2 weeks after DPC sensitization. Treatment of the sample: therapeutic diphenylcyclopropenone sensitization with weekly scalp DPC. Blood draws came first, before each patch test. General study findings and limits: The donor cohort had alopecia, so its immune response may not match that of healthy people.

Per germline, CDR1 SGHTA and CDR2 FQGNSA. This CDR3 region has 16 residues. The ends lost 10 bases at V and 0 bases at J; junction bases unmatched: 13. This clonotype was recorded a few times. Its antigen is unidentified. In TCRdb, the RACE reads were re-called with MiXCR into one record per CDR3 protein. Found here are about 100,000 distinct CDR3 sequences, more than 9% of them singletons; the top ten hold less than 2.5%. Sequenced here: whole blood, sampled in connection with sensitization to the hapten diphenylcyclopropenone (DPC). The genes are TRBV7-2 and TRBJ2-5; 8 nucleotides line up with TRBD2. The clonotype originates from a man in his forties with alopecia areata. Some clones in this sample may be carry-over from other donors' samples. The CDR3 sequence is CAILPWIAGNQETQYF. As DNA, the CDR3 is TGTGCCATCCTGCCCTGGATAGCGGGAAACCAAGAGACCCAGTACTTC.